A single sample gave rise to the 5 T cell receptor beta chains below, sequenced in a study of blood T cell repertoires in COVID-19. Clones were sequenced by immunoSEQ multiplex PCR, and TCRdb holds only the in-frame ones, with some missing. The sample has more than 150,000 clones, 86% seen once; the top ten hold 4%. Sequencing was performed on peripheral blood. These receptors all stem from a woman between 65 and 79 years old with acute or convalescent COVID-19.

The chain joins TRBV5-1 to TRBJ1-2; possible D gene TRBD1, 5 bases. Deletions cut 0 bases from V and 6 bases from J, with 6 bases between. This CDR3 is built from 12 residues. CDR1 and CDR2 from the germline V gene are SGHRS and YFSETQ. CDR3 loop: CASSLEGNGYTF. The CDR3 DNA is TGCGCCAGCAGCTTGGAGGGGAATGGCTACACCTTC.

The chain has TRBV10-3 and TRBJ1-2; 9 nucleotides align to TRBD1. Germline lookup yields CDR1 ENHRY and CDR2 SYGVKD. V was clipped by 5 bases and J by 11 bases; unmatched bases: 6. This CDR3 is 12 amino acids long. The CDR3 sequence: CAISPGQGGYTF. As DNA, the CDR3 is TGTGCCATCAGTCCGGGACAGGGAGGATACACCTTC.

This chain connects TRBV7-2 to TRBJ2-5; tentatively, D is TRBD1 (5 bases). With 0 bases removed from V and 4 bases from J, the gap between germline ends came to 18 bases. Per the germline V gene, CDR1 is SGHTA and CDR2 is FQGNSA. There are 17 residues in the CDR3. CDR3 sequence: CASSLATALYARETQYF. The CDR3 DNA reads as TGTGCCAGCAGCTTAGCGACAGCGCTATATGCCCGAGAGACCCAGTACTTC.

This clone has a single count. The rearrangement joins TRBV19 to TRBJ2-1, with 7 nucleotides matching TRBD2. The CDR3 loop spans 16 amino acids. From germline, CDR1 is LNHDA and CDR2 SQIVND (reference sequence). The junction had 10 bases not matched to a gene; V was cut back by 4 bases and J by 4 bases. CDR3 sequence reads: CASSTPQRGGYNEQFF. CDR3 DNA: TGTGCCAGTAGTACACCCCAGCGCGGGGGATACAATGAGCAGTTCTTC.

CDR3 protein: CASSLGGTSFF. In DNA form, the CDR3 reads TGTGCCAGCAGCTTAGGTGGGACTAGTTTCTTC. This rearrangement joins TRBV7-9 to TRBJ2-1; 8 bases are a match to TRBD2. The CDR3 consists of 11 residues. The ends lost 1 base at V and 16 bases at J; junction bases unmatched: 3. CDR1 is SEHNR and CDR2 is FQNEAQ in the germline V gene (reference sequence).